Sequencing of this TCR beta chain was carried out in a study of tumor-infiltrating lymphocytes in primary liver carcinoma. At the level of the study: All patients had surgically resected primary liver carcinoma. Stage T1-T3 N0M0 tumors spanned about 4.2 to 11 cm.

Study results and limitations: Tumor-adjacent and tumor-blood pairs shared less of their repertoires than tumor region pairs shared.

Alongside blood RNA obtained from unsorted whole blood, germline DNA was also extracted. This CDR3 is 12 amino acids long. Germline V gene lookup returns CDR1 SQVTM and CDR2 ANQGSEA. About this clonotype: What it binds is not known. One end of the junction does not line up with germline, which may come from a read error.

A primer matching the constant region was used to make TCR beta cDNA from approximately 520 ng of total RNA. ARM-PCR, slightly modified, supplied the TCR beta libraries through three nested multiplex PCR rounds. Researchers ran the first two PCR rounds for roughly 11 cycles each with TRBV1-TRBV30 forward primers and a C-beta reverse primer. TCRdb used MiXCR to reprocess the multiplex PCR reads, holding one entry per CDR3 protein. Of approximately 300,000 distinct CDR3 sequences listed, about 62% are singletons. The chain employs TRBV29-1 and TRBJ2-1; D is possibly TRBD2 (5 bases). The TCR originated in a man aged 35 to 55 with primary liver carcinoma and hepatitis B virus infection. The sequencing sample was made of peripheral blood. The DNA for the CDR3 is TGCAGCGTTAGCGGCTTTAAGAATGAGCACTTCTTC. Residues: CSVSGFKNEHFF.